This T cell receptor beta chain was captured in a study of blood T cell repertoires in COVID-19. Overall study: COVID-19 samples from acute and convalescent phases originated in the United States, Italy and Spain. T cells, B-cell-depleted T cells, or PBMCs provided the cDNA or gDNA that served as material.

As processed by the authors: How many nucleated cells were present was estimated from reference gene primer amplification. Generated by immunoSEQ multiplex PCR, the TCRdb table keeps only in-frame clones and is missing some. The DNA gave D and trimming, while V, J and clone size come from that table. The table lists some 140,000 clones, 79% of them singletons. CDR3 size: 13 residues. Germline assignment: CDR1 SGHKS and CDR2 YYEKEE (reference sequence). Trimming pared 2 bases from V and 2 bases from J, leaving 8 bases between. This sequence joins TRBV5-5 and TRBJ2-7; D gene ambiguous. The sequenced sample was peripheral blood. The origin of this receptor is a man aged 55 to 69 with acute or convalescent COVID-19. The CDR3 DNA sequence: TGTGCCAGCAGCTTTGGGCCTACCTACGAGCAGTACTTC. It translates to CASSFGPTYEQYF. Variable domain in full (rest from reference TRBV5-5 and TRBJ2-7): DAGVTQSPTHLIKTRGQQVTLRCSPISGHKSVSWYQQVLGQGPQFIFQYYEKEERGRGNFPDRFSARQFPNYSSELNVNALLLGDSALYLCASSFGPTYEQYFGPGTRLTVT.